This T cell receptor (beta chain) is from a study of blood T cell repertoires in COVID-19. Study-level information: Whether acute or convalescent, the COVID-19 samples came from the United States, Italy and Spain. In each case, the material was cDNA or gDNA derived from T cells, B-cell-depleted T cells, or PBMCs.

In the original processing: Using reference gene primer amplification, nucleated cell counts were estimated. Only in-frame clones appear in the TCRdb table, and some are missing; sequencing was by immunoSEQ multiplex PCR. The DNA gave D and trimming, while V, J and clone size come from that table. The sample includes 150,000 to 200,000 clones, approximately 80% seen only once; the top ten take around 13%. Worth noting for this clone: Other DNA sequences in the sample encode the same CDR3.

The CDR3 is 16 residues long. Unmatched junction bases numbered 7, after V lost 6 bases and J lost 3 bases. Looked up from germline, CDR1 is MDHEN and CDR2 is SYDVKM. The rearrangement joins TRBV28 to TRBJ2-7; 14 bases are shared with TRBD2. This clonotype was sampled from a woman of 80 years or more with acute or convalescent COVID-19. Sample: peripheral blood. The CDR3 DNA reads TGTGCCAGCAGCCTTTCCGGGACTAGCGGGAGCTACGAGCAGTACTTC. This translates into CASSLSGTSGSYEQYF.